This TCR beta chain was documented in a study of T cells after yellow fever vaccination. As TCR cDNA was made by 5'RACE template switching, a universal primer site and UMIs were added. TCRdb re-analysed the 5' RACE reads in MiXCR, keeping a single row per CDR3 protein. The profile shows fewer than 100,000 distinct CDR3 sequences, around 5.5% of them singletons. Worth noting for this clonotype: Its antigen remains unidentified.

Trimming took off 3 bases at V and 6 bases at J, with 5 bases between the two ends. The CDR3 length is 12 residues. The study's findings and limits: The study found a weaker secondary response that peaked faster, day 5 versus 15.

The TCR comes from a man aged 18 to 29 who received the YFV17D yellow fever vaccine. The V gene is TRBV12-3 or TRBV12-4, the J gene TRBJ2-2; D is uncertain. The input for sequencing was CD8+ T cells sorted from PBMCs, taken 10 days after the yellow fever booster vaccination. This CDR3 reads CASSFPPGELFF. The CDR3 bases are TGTGCCAGCAGTTTCCCCCCCGGGGAGCTGTTTTTT.